Listed below are T cell receptor beta chains from one sample, sequenced in a study of OX40 agonist ivuxolimab in advanced cancers. Sequencing used immunoSEQ multiplex PCR; TCRdb keeps in-frame clones, though not all of them. The repertoire has almost 80,000 clones, just under 85% of them found once; the top ten carry 25%. This sample comprised CD4+ or CD8+ T cells sorted from blood, obtained in a trial of the OX40 agonist ivuxolimab. These TCRs come from an adult with an advanced solid tumor such as melanoma, head and neck, liver or kidney cancer. The conserved cysteine and the conserved F or W are not part of the CDR3 here.

CDR3aa: ASTPMSSYEQY
j_gene: TRBJ2-7
v_gene: TRBV2

CDR3aa: ASSGGRTAPYEQY
j_gene: TRBJ2-7
v_gene: TRBV2

CDR3aa: ASGEWAGLRTYGYT
j_gene: TRBJ1-2
v_gene: TRBV5-6

CDR3aa: AIKDRGLTTEAF
j_gene: TRBJ1-1
v_gene: TRBV10-3

CDR3aa: ASSLATLAGAYNEQF
j_gene: TRBJ2-1
v_gene: TRBV5-1

CDR3aa: ATSRDIQWNTIY
j_gene: TRBJ1-3
v_gene: TRBV15

CDR3aa: ASSSGGGSTDTQY
j_gene: TRBJ2-3
v_gene: TRBV5-4

CDR3aa: ASSLPSDRGRGYQPQH
j_gene: TRBJ1-5
v_gene: TRBV28

CDR3aa: ASSQQEYTEAF
j_gene: TRBJ1-1
v_gene: TRBV18

CDR3aa: ASSFPGEATEAF
j_gene: TRBJ1-1
v_gene: TRBV5-4

CDR3aa: ASSVSGTVSSYEQY
j_gene: TRBJ2-7
v_gene: TRBV9

CDR3aa: ASSYNEKLF
j_gene: TRBJ1-4
v_gene: TRBV5-6

CDR3aa: ASSLGVGTGDNTEAF
j_gene: TRBJ1-1
v_gene: TRBV5-4

CDR3aa: ASSEVVAGGYT
j_gene: TRBJ1-2
v_gene: TRBV6-1

CDR3aa: ASSYTQGMNTEAF
j_gene: TRBJ1-1
v_gene: TRBV7-9

CDR3aa: ASSGGSWETQY
j_gene: TRBJ2-5
v_gene: TRBV6-5

CDR3aa: ASSRTGAQGYT
j_gene: TRBJ1-2
v_gene: TRBV4-1

CDR3aa: ASRRVGGLRTEAF
j_gene: TRBJ1-1
v_gene: TRBV19

CDR3aa: AWSDQFGEQF
j_gene: TRBJ2-1
v_gene: TRBV30

CDR3aa: ASSLEAPQSGFGNTIY
j_gene: TRBJ1-3
v_gene: TRBV7-2

CDR3aa: ASSLTANYGYT
j_gene: TRBJ1-2
v_gene: TRBV5-1

CDR3aa: ASSETVIGGLATNEKLF
j_gene: TRBJ1-4
v_gene: TRBV6-1

CDR3aa: ASSLAAGGQPQH
j_gene: TRBJ1-5
v_gene: TRBV5-1

CDR3aa: ASSLGTGYRQPQH
j_gene: TRBJ1-5
v_gene: TRBV5-4

CDR3aa: ASSLSGVGNSPLH
j_gene: TRBJ1-6
v_gene: TRBV5-6

CDR3aa: ASSVRPTGEIYEQY
j_gene: -
v_gene: TRBV9

CDR3aa: ASSLALATYNEQF
j_gene: TRBJ2-1
v_gene: TRBV5-1

CDR3aa: ATSRSRGDDEQF
j_gene: TRBJ2-1
v_gene: TRBV15

CDR3aa: ASSSTRGTDTQY
j_gene: TRBJ2-3
v_gene: TRBV25-1

CDR3aa: ASSIQLNYGYT
j_gene: TRBJ1-2
v_gene: TRBV19

CDR3aa: ASSLLWKGRSTNEKLF
j_gene: TRBJ1-4
v_gene: TRBV4-3

CDR3aa: ASSYYRTGTEQY
j_gene: TRBJ2-7
v_gene: TRBV6-5

CDR3aa: ASSFAGTTNEQF
j_gene: TRBJ2-1
v_gene: TRBV27

CDR3aa: ASSTSGSKLF
j_gene: TRBJ1-4
v_gene: TRBV6-5

CDR3aa: ASRSGGENNEQF
j_gene: TRBJ2-1
v_gene: TRBV10-1

CDR3aa: ASSAYSEQY
j_gene: TRBJ2-7
v_gene: TRBV4-3

CDR3aa: ASSSDRGSSYEQY
j_gene: TRBJ2-7
v_gene: TRBV7-2

CDR3aa: AISDPDRGHINEQF
j_gene: TRBJ2-1
v_gene: TRBV10-3

CDR3aa: ASSLGVKEGNTEAF
j_gene: TRBJ1-1
v_gene: TRBV5-1

CDR3aa: ASSLVEDGYT
j_gene: TRBJ1-2
v_gene: TRBV5-4